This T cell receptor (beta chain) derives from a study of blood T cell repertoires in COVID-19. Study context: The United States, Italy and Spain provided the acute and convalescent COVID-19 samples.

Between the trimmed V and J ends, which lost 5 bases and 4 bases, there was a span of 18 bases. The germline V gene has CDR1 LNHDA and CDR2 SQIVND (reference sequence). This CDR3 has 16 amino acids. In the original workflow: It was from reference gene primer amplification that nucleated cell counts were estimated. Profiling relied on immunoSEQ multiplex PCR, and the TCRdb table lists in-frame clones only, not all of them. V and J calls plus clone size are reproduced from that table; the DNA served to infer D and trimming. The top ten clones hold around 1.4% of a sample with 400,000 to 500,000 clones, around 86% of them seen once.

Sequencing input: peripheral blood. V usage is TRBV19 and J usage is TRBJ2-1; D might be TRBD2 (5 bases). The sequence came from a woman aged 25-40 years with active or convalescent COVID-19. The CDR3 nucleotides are TGTGCCAGTAGTTCTAGGACTGCCCCTACTTACAATGAGCAGTTCTTC. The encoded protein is CASSSRTAPTYNEQFF.